These 4 T cell receptor beta chains were all obtained from the same sample, sequenced in a study of control samples from healthy donors and cancer patients (dated by TCRdb to 2019 to 2021). The library was produced with the immunoSEQ multiplex PCR assay. Sourced from immuneACCESS, this table was stored by TCRdb with only in-frame sequences that have V and J called. A share of the clones is absent; for the studies checked, an unresolved V gene accounts for under half, and the remainder has no known explanation. Across this sample there are 100,000 to 150,000 clones, with approximately 89% seen only once. Approximately 8% of the sample belongs to the ten largest clones. The sequencing sample was made of PBMCs. These receptors came from a man in his forties or fifties with head and neck cancer.

With regard to this clone: An end of the junction differs from the germline gene, which may be a read error. The rearrangement uses TRBV11-2 and TRBJ1-1; D is uncertain. Germline loops: CDR1 SGHAT, CDR2 FQNNGV. This CDR3 spans 11 amino acids. As DNA, the CDR3 is TGTGCCAGCAGCTTAGGGCAGGCCTTCGGCTTT. Translating it yields CASSLGQAFGF.

The chain has TRBV14 and TRBJ1-6; a weak D match, TRBD1 (5 bases). The CDR3 extends over 14 amino acids. Looked up from germline, CDR1 is SGHDN and CDR2 is FVKESK. Trimming took 8 bases from V and 5 from J, leaving 13 bases between them. This CDR3 reads CASQTGTNNSPLHF. The CDR3, as DNA: TGTGCCAGCCAGACCGGGACGAATAATTCACCCCTCCACTTT.

The gene calls are TRBV18 and TRBJ2-5; D is undetermined. Germline V gene sequence: CDR1 KGHSH, CDR2 LQKENI. V lost 6 bases to trimming and J lost 5 bases, with 7 bases between them. CDR3 length equals 11 residues. The CDR3 spells CASSLTETQYF. In DNA form, the CDR3 reads TGTGCCAGCTCTCTAACGGAGACCCAGTACTTC.

The gene calls are TRBV29-1 and TRBJ2-2, with D maybe TRBD1 (6 bases). Germline V gene lookup returns CDR1 SQVTM and CDR2 ANQGSEA. This CDR3 spans 12 amino acids. V gave up 7 bases and J gave up 5 bases, with 11 bases separating them. CDR3 residues: CSAARGTGELFF. The CDR3 DNA reads as TGCAGCGCGGCCAGGGGTACCGGGGAGCTGTTTTTT.